The TCR beta chain under discussion was sequenced for a study of shared clonotypes between healthy human individuals. Study-wide points: Around 5% of naive CD4 clonotypes were common to a few donors. Among the subsets, naive ones generally showed larger estimated richness than memory ones.

Details on this clone: Its target is unknown.

Assay used: immunoSEQ multiplex PCR; TCRdb lists only in-frame clones, some missing. Among around 2,000,000 clones listed, roughly 91% were seen once. The germline V gene has CDR1 MNHNS and CDR2 SASEGT. Trimming removed 4 bases from V and 7 bases from J, with 8 bases in between. This CDR3 comprises 11 residues. CD45RO-negative CD8 cells positively selected for CCR7 made up the naive population, which excluded terminally differentiated effector memory CD45RA+ cells. This TCR was recovered from a young man in good health. Some clones in this sample may be carry-over from other donors' samples. Input material: naive CD8+ T cells from PBMCs. The chain combines TRBV6-1 with TRBJ2-7; the D is unclear. In nucleotides, the CDR3 is TGTGCCAGCAGTGGGTTTAGGGAGCAGTACTTC. Translating gives CASSGFREQYF.